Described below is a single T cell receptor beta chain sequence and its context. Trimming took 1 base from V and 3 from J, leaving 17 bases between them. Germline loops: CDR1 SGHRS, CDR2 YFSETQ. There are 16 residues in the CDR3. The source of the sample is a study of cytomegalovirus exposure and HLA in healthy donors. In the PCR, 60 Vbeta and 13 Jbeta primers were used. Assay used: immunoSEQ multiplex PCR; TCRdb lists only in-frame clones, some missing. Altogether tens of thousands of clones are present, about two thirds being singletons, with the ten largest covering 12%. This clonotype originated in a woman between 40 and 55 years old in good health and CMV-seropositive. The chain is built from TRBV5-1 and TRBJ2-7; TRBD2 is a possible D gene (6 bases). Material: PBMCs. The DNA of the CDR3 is TGCGCCAGCAGCTTGAACCCCCCCGGAGGGTACTACGAGCAGTACTTC. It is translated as CASSLNPPGGYYEQYF.